These 5 T cell receptor beta chains were sequenced from one sample in a study of control samples from healthy donors and cancer patients. The assay was immunoSEQ multiplex PCR, and TCRdb's table has in-frame clones only and misses some. The repertoire consists of about 110,000 clones, with 70% to 85% occurring once and the leading ten covering around 6.2%. Sequencing was performed on blood. The receptors were gathered from a man aged 18 to 35 in good health.

This chain joins TRBV15 and TRBJ2-5; either TRBD1 or TRBD2 may fit D (5 bases each). The CDR3 runs to 14 residues. CDR1 is LNHNV and CDR2 is YYDKDF in the germline V gene (reference sequence). V was clipped by 3 bases and J by 5 bases, with 13 bases between them. The CDR3 sequence is CATSSGPGQETQYF. CDR3 nucleotides: TGTGCCACCAGCAGTGGACCGGGGCAGGAGACCCAGTACTTC.

This chain joins TRBV7-9 and TRBJ2-1; 8 bases fit TRBD2. The CDR3 is 16 residues long. CDR1 is SEHNR and CDR2 is FQNEAQ in the germline V gene (reference sequence). The J segment lost 3 bases and the V segment lost 2 bases, leaving 6 bases of the junction unmatched. The CDR3 protein is CASSLNRGGIYNEQFF. The CDR3 bases are TGTGCCAGCAGCTTAAACCGGGGGGGTATCTACAATGAGCAGTTCTTC.

A few counts support this clone. This chain connects TRBV19 to TRBJ1-5; 7 positions agree with TRBD1. The V segment lost 4 bases and the J segment 0 bases; nucleotides outside the gene matches: 12. The CDR3 loop spans 18 amino acids. The V gene's germline CDR1 is LNHDA and CDR2 SQIVND (reference sequence). The CDR3 nucleotides read TGTGCCAGTAGTACCTTACAGGGGAGGAAGTATAGCAATCAGCCCCAGCATTTT. Its translation: CASSTLQGRKYSNQPQHF.

V and J are TRBV3-1 (or the pseudogene TRBV3-2) and TRBJ2-2; 7 bases match TRBD1. The CDR3 sequence is 15 residues long. From germline, CDR1 is LGHDT and CDR2 YNNKEL (reference sequence). Trimming took 1 base from V and 6 from J; bases not matched to a gene: 5. The DNA of the CDR3 is TGTGCCAGCAGCCAAGCCCCGCAGGGGGCCGGGGAGCTGTTTTTT. Translated, it gives CASSQAPQGAGELFF.

About this clone itself: Different DNA sequences within this sample yield the same CDR3. This chain links TRBV9 with TRBJ1-5; a weak D match, TRBD1 (5 bases). CDR3 length equals 14 residues. Trimming stripped 3 bases from V and 0 bases from J, with 7 bases between. Per the germline V gene, CDR1 is SGDLS and CDR2 is YYNGEE. CDR3 amino acids: CASSAGASNQPQHF. In DNA, the CDR3 is TGTGCCAGCAGCGCCGGGGCTAGCAATCAGCCCCAGCATTTT.